The 22 T cell receptor beta chains reported below all come from one sample, sequenced in a study of OX40 agonist ivuxolimab in advanced cancers. Only in-frame clones appear in the TCRdb table, and some are missing; sequencing was by immunoSEQ multiplex PCR. This table has tens of thousands of clones, about four fifths appearing once. The sample was CD4+ or CD8+ T cells sorted from blood, taken in a trial of the OX40 agonist ivuxolimab. These receptors came from an adult with an advanced solid tumor such as melanoma, head and neck, liver or kidney cancer.

The V and J genes are TRBV20-1 and TRBJ2-7; D not resolved. Germline CDR1 reads DFQATT; CDR2 reads SNEGSKA (reference sequence). V dropped 5 bases and J dropped 4 bases, with 9 bases sitting between them. There are 11 residues in the CDR3. DNA for the CDR3: TGCAGTGCTGCTACAGAGTACGAGCAGTACTTC. Translated: CSAATEYEQYF.

CDR3 in amino acids: CASSPDWNTEAFF. CDR3 sequence (DNA): TGTGCCAGCTCACCCGATTGGAACACTGAAGCTTTCTTT. The rearrangement uses TRBV18 and TRBJ1-1; D is undetermined. The V gene's germline CDR1 is KGHSH and CDR2 LQKENI. V was clipped by 3 bases and J by 1 base, with 6 bases between them. The CDR3 loop spans 13 amino acids.

The rearrangement joins TRBV7-9 to TRBJ1-6; D is unclear. V lost 0 bases, J lost 7 bases, and 10 bases lay in between. Germline-derived CDR1 and CDR2 are SEHNR and FQNEAQ (reference sequence). The CDR3 has 15 residues. The CDR3 is CASSLAQEINSPLHF. The CDR3 DNA reads as TGTGCCAGCAGCTTAGCGCAAGAGATAAATTCACCCCTCCACTTT. The variable domain in full, completed from reference TRBV7-9 and TRBJ1-6, reads DTGVSQNPRHKITKRGQNVTFRCDPISEHNRLYWYRQTLGQGPEFLTYFQNEAQLEKSRLLSDRFSAERPKGSFSTLEIQRTEQGDSAMYLCASSLAQEINSPLHFGNGTRLTVT.

The chain recombines TRBV29-1 with TRBJ1-2; weak D call: TRBD1 (6 bases). CDR1 is SQVTM and CDR2 is ANQGSEA in the germline V gene. The CDR3 runs 11 residues. Deletions cut 4 bases from V and 4 bases from J, with 7 bases between. The CDR3 spells CSVGDIYGYTF. The CDR3 DNA follows: TGCAGCGTTGGGGACATCTATGGCTACACCTTC.

This clone appeared once. This chain connects TRBV9 to TRBJ2-7; the match to TRBD2 covers 8 bases. The CDR3 loop spans 16 amino acids. V shed 4 bases, J shed 4 bases, and the junction held 13 bases outside the gene matches. Germline values: CDR1 SGDLS, CDR2 YYNGEE. The CDR3 DNA is TGTGCCAGCAGCCAGCCTGGCACTAGCGGACCATACGAGCAGTACTTC. Its translation: CASSQPGTSGPYEQYF.

This chain connects TRBV19 to TRBJ2-5; 8 bases fit TRBD1. Losses at the gene ends were 5 bases for V and 3 bases for J; bases not matched to a gene: 8. The length of the CDR3 is 15 residues. The germline V gene has CDR1 LNHDA and CDR2 SQIVND (reference sequence). The CDR3 reads CASSARDRTEETQYF. The CDR3 DNA sequence: TGTGCCAGTAGTGCTAGGGACAGGACGGAAGAGACCCAGTACTTC.

This chain connects TRBV7-3 to TRBJ1-2, with unresolved D. V lost 5 bases and J lost 8, with 15 bases in between. CDR1 is SGHTA, CDR2 FQGTGA, per germline. This CDR3 spans 13 amino acids. The CDR3 sequence: CASSGPGRIGYTF. DNA of the CDR3: TGTGCCAGCAGCGGCCCTGGCCGGATCGGCTACACCTTC.

J is TRBJ1-5 and V is TRBV19; D is possibly TRBD1 (5 bases). Germline values: CDR1 LNHDA, CDR2 SQIVND (reference sequence). Deletions cut 6 bases from V and 2 bases from J, with 14 bases between. The CDR3 has 15 residues. CDR3 sequence: CASRARDRGNQPQHF. The CDR3 region has the DNA TGTGCCAGTAGGGCCAGGGACCGCGGCAATCAGCCCCAGCATTTT.

This chain joins TRBV5-4 and TRBJ2-7; D unclear. V lost 0 bases and J lost 6, with 10 bases in between. CDR1 is SGHNT, CDR2 YYREEE, per germline (reference sequence). The CDR3 length is 13 residues. The CDR3 loop is CASSLAGLGEQYF. The CDR3 nucleotides are TGTGCCAGCAGCTTGGCAGGTCTCGGCGAGCAGTACTTC.

The chain couples TRBV11-2 to TRBJ2-7; either TRBD1 or TRBD2 may supply D (5 bases each). The CDR3 contains 12 residues. The germline V and J ends were trimmed by 6 bases and 3 bases, with 9 bases remaining between them. The germline V gene encodes CDR1 SGHAT and CDR2 FQNNGV. The CDR3 is CASRIGGYEQYF. The CDR3 nucleotides read TGTGCCAGCAGGATTGGGGGCTACGAGCAGTACTTC. Drawing the rest from reference TRBV11-2 and TRBJ2-7, the complete variable domain is EAGVAQSPRYKIIEKRQSVAFWCNPISGHATLYWYQQILGQGPKLLIQFQNNGVVDDSQLPKDRFSAERLKGVDSTLKIQPAKLEDSAVYLCASRIGGYEQYFGPGTRLTVT.

The J gene is TRBJ2-1, the V gene TRBV11-2; D may be TRBD1 or TRBD2 (5 bases each). The CDR3 is 14 residues long. Germline V lookup: CDR1 SGHAT, CDR2 FQNNGV. V was clipped by 4 bases and J by 3 bases, with 10 bases between them. As DNA, the CDR3 is TGTGCCAGCAGCTGGGGGACGGACTACAATGAGCAGTTCTTC. Translated, it gives CASSWGTDYNEQFF.

V and J are TRBV18 and TRBJ2-1; 7 bases map to TRBD1. Germline loops: CDR1 KGHSH, CDR2 LQKENI. The CDR3 is 17 residues long. The V gene end was trimmed by 4 bases and the J gene end by 1 base; junction bases not matched to a gene: 10. CDR3 loop: CASSLGGSSFSYNEQFF. The CDR3 DNA is TGTGCCAGCTCACTAGGGGGCAGCTCATTTTCCTACAATGAGCAGTTCTTC.

This CDR3 is CASSLIGGETSGYNEQFF. In nucleotides, the CDR3 is TGTGCCAGCAGTTTAATAGGGGGCGAGACTAGCGGCTACAATGAGCAGTTCTTC. The chain links TRBV28 to TRBJ2-1, with 9 bases fitting TRBD2. The CDR3 is 18 residues long. J was trimmed by 3 bases and V by 2 bases; bases with no gene match: 11. CDR1 is MDHEN, CDR2 SYDVKM, per germline.

The chain combines TRBV7-2 with TRBJ2-6; D is perhaps TRBD2 (5 bases). CDR3 length: 16 amino acids. Germline loops: CDR1 SGHTA, CDR2 FQGNSA. Trimming removed 3 bases at V and 4 bases at J, with 13 bases between. CDR3 sequence (DNA): TGTGCCAGCAGCTTGAGGGCCCCCGAAGGGGCCAACGTCCTGACTTTC. This gives the protein CASSLRAPEGANVLTF.

The rearrangement joins TRBV21-1 to TRBJ1-1. TRBV21-1 is annotated as a pseudogene. The CDR3 spans 16 residues. For the CDR3, the DNA is TGTACCAGCAGCAAAGACTTAGGAAGGGGGGACACTGAAGCTTTCTTT. Residues: CTSSKDLGRGDTEAFF.

This chain uses TRBV28 with TRBJ1-2; weak D call: TRBD1 (6 bases). CDR1 MDHEN and CDR2 SYDVKM come from the germline V gene. The CDR3 covers 17 residues. V was cut by 3 bases and J by 2 bases, with 19 bases left in between. The CDR3 sequence: CASSFAGGDRLNYGYTF. For the CDR3, the DNA is TGTGCCAGCAGTTTCGCCGGGGGCGATAGGTTAAACTATGGCTACACCTTC.

This chain joins TRBV15 and TRBJ2-5; D might be TRBD2 (6 bases). The CDR3 has 17 amino acids. Germline CDR1 and CDR2: LNHNV and YYDKDF (reference sequence). V dropped 0 bases and J dropped 2 bases, with 16 bases sitting between them. The CDR3 nucleotides are TGTGCCACCAGCAGAGATCGGGGGATAGCGGCACAAGAGACCCAGTACTTC. It specifies CATSRDRGIAAQETQYF.

The chain links TRBV19 to TRBJ2-7; TRBD2 aligns across 7 bases. V was pared by 4 bases and J by 4 bases, with 7 bases of the junction left unmatched. The CDR3 runs 14 residues. In germline, CDR1 is LNHDA, CDR2 SQIVND (reference sequence). The CDR3 DNA follows: TGTGCCAGTAGTACGGCAAGCGGGACGTACGAGCAGTACTTC. It codes for CASSTASGTYEQYF.

This clone was counted once. The rearrangement joins TRBV7-2 to TRBJ2-1, with unresolved D. Germline values: CDR1 SGHTA, CDR2 FQGNSA. The V gene lost 2 bases and the J gene lost 6 bases, with 8 bases spanning the gap. This CDR3 contains 13 residues. CDR3 coding DNA: TGTGCCAGCAGCTTAAGGGTTCCCAATGAGCAGTTCTTC. This encodes CASSLRVPNEQFF.

This chain uses TRBV29-1 with TRBJ1-2; D perhaps matches TRBD1 (5 bases). Trimming shortened V by 4 bases and J by 6 bases, and 9 bases separated the two germline ends. From germline, CDR1 is SQVTM and CDR2 ANQGSEA. This CDR3 has 11 amino acids. The CDR3 sequence: CSVGLGDGYTF. The CDR3 DNA follows: TGCAGCGTTGGACTGGGGGATGGCTACACCTTC.

The gene calls are TRBV5-1 and TRBJ1-4; D unresolved. Germline V gene data show CDR1 as SGHRS and CDR2 as YFSETQ. V lost 3 bases, J lost 2 bases, and 11 bases lay in between. There are 15 residues in the CDR3. The CDR3 DNA is TGCGCCAGCAGCTACTCAGCGGTCACTAATGAAAAACTGTTTTTT. Protein sequence: CASSYSAVTNEKLFF. The full variable domain, its missing parts supplied by reference TRBV5-1 and TRBJ1-4, is KAGVTQTPRYLIKTRGQQVTLSCSPISGHRSVSWYQQTPGQGLQFLFEYFSETQRNKGNFPGRFSGRQFSNSRSEMNVSTLELGDSALYLCASSYSAVTNEKLFFGSGTQLSVL.

This chain joins TRBV27 and TRBJ2-3, with TRBD1 as a possible D gene (7 bases). The V gene lost 3 bases and the J gene lost 4 bases, with 11 bases spanning the gap. CDR1 is MNHEY, CDR2 SMNVEV, per germline (reference sequence). The CDR3 runs 14 residues. The CDR3 sequence is CASSFGRGADTQYF. Written as DNA, the CDR3 is TGTGCCAGCAGTTTCGGCAGGGGGGCAGATACGCAGTATTTT.